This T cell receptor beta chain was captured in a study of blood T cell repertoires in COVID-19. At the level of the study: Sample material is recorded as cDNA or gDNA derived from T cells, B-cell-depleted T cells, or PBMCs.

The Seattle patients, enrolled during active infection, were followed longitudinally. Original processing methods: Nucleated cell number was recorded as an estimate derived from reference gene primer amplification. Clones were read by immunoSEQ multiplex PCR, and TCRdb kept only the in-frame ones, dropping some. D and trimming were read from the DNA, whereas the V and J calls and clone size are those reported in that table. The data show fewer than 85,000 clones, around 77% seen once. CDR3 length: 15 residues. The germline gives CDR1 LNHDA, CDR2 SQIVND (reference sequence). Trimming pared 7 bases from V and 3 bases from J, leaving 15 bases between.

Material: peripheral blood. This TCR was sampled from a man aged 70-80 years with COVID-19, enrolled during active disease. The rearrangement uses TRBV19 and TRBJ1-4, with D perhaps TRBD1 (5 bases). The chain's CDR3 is CASTQGGAANEKLFF. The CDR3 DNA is TGTGCCAGTACCCAAGGTGGGGCGGCTAATGAAAAACTGTTTTTT. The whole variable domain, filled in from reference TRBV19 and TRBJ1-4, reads DGGITQSPKYLFRKEGQNVTLSCEQNLNHDAMYWYRQDPGQGLRLIYYSQIVNDFQKGDIAEGYSVSREKKESFPLTVTSAQKNPTAFYLCASTQGGAANEKLFFGSGTQLSVL.